These 26 T cell receptor beta chains were sequenced from one sample in a study of blood T cells in healthy people across ages. Through a sample-barcoded 5' primer and a J-beta primer mix, a second PCR was run for about 6 to 12 cycles. A single record per CDR3 protein comes from TCRdb applying MiXCR to the 5' RACE reads. This table has roughly 2 million distinct CDR3 sequences, around half appearing once. The sample taken for sequencing was blood. These receptors all come from a woman in her thirties or forties in good health.

The table lists this clonotype with a few counts. This sequence joins TRBV4-2 and TRBJ1-6, with D perhaps matching TRBD1 (5 bases). CDR3 length equals 14 residues. Germline V lookup: CDR1 LGHNA, CDR2 YNFKEQ. The V end lost 0 bases, the J end lost 10 bases, and 10 bases lay between the germline ends. The CDR3 region is CASSQDRGESPLHF. The CDR3 coding sequence is TGTGCCAGCAGCCAAGACCGAGGGGAGTCACCCCTCCACTTT.

The chain joins TRBV27 to TRBJ1-2; perhaps TRBD1 as D (6 bases). V lost 2 bases, J lost 7 bases, and 14 bases lay in between. CDR3 length equals 14 residues. Germline CDR1 reads MNHEY; CDR2 reads SMNVEV (reference sequence). In DNA, the CDR3 is TGTGCCAGCAGTTTACGCCGACAGGCGAGTGGCTACACCTTC. This translates into CASSLRRQASGYTF.

This clonotype was found a few times. V usage is TRBV28 and J usage is TRBJ2-1, with D possibly being TRBD1 (6 bases). Per germline, CDR1 MDHEN and CDR2 SYDVKM. The CDR3 length is 16 residues. The ends were cut back, 2 bases at V and 1 base at J, with 12 bases in the middle. CDR3: CASSLRQVGSYNEQFF. Here the CDR3 DNA reads TGTGCCAGCAGTTTACGACAGGTTGGGTCCTACAATGAGCAGTTCTTC.

This chain connects TRBV11-2 to TRBJ2-5; 10 nucleotides agree with TRBD1. Gene TRBJ2-7 matches the end of the DNA better, so the J call may be wrong. The CDR3 is 16 amino acids. Per the germline V gene, CDR1 is SGHAT and CDR2 is FQNNGV. CDR3 nucleotide sequence: TGTGCCAGCAGCTCCTATCGGGACAGGGGCGAGTACGAGCAGTACTTC. Encoded protein: CASSSYRDRGEYEQYF.

This clonotype was picked up a small number of times. The chain employs TRBV28 and TRBJ2-3, with D possibly TRBD2 on 6 matching bases. Germline V gives CDR1 MDHEN, CDR2 SYDVKM. This CDR3 contains 16 residues. Trimming shortened V by 1 base and J by 2 bases, and 13 bases separated the two germline ends. The CDR3 DNA follows: TGTGCCAGCAGTTTATTCCCGGGACTGACCACAGATACGCAGTATTTT. The encoded protein is CASSLFPGLTTDTQYF.

The chain is built from TRBV7-2 and TRBJ2-4, with D unclear. The CDR3 has 16 residues. Deletions cut 7 bases from V and 1 base from J, with 17 bases between. Per germline, CDR1 SGHTA and CDR2 FQGNSA. The CDR3 coding sequence is TGTGCCAGCAACCCGGGCCGAGCAGTTGCCAAAAACATTCAGTACTTC. Amino acids: CASNPGRAVAKNIQYF.

The gene calls are TRBV20-1 and TRBJ2-1, with 7 bases that match TRBD2. The V gene end was trimmed by 6 bases and the J gene end by 2 bases; junction bases not matched to a gene: 4. In germline, CDR1 is DFQATT, CDR2 SNEGSKA (reference sequence). This CDR3 is 13 amino acids long. CDR3 in amino acids: CSAGTKAYNEQFF. The CDR3 nucleotides are TGCAGTGCAGGGACTAAAGCCTACAATGAGCAGTTCTTC.

The chain joins TRBV12-3 or TRBV12-4 to TRBJ2-4; D may match TRBD1 or TRBD2 (5 bases each). Trimming stripped 3 bases from V and 8 bases from J, with 17 bases between. CDR3 length: 15 residues. DNA for the CDR3: TGTGCCAGCAGTTTGAGTACCTTGAGGGGTGACATTCAGTACTTC. This codes for CASSLSTLRGDIQYF.

The genes are TRBV5-4 and TRBJ2-7; 7 bases align to TRBD1. The J call could be wrong; TRBJ2-5 is a better fit for the DNA end. CDR1 and CDR2 (germline): SGHNT, YYREEE (reference sequence). The CDR3 contains 15 residues. CDR3 sequence reads: CASSFPGQRSETQYF. In DNA, the CDR3 is TGTGCCAGCAGCTTTCCGGGACAGCGATCGGAGACCCAGTACTTC.

This chain connects TRBV3-1 to TRBJ2-1; no reliable D call. The V and J ends lost 1 base and 10 bases respectively, with 8 bases between them. The germline CDR1 and CDR2 sequences are LGHDT and YNNKEL (reference sequence). The CDR3 extends over 12 amino acids. Here the CDR3 reads CASSQVGSEQFF. CDR3 DNA sequence: TGTGCCAGCAGCCAAGTGGGGTCCGAGCAGTTCTTC.

The chain carries TRBV20-1 and TRBJ1-2; D not resolved. Trimming cost V 0 bases and J 7 bases, with 18 bases left between them. CDR3 length: 15 amino acids. Germline CDR1 DFQATT, CDR2 SNEGSKA (reference sequence). The CDR3 nucleotides read TGCAGTGCTAGAGATTACGAAAAGGGTAACGGTGGCTACACCTTC. This translates into CSARDYEKGNGGYTF.

This chain uses TRBV6-1 with TRBJ1-2; TRBD1 is a possible D gene (5 bases). Trimming left V 2 bases short and J 1 base short, with 20 bases between. Germline values: CDR1 MNHNS, CDR2 SASEGT. The CDR3 length is 18 residues. As DNA, the CDR3 is TGTGCCAGCAGTGAATACTTAGGGCAGGGCGCCCTTAACTATGGCTACACCTTC. Encoded protein: CASSEYLGQGALNYGYTF.

The table lists this clonotype with a few counts. The rearrangement links TRBV27 to TRBJ2-3, with a weak D call TRBD2 (7 bases). The CDR3 extends over 15 amino acids. Germline-derived CDR1 and CDR2 are MNHEY and SMNVEV (reference sequence). Trimming took off 6 bases at V and 4 bases at J, with 17 bases between the two ends. The CDR3 coding sequence is TGTGCCAGCAGCCTCCATCGGGGGGCGGCAGATACGCAGTATTTT. Encoded protein: CASSLHRGAADTQYF.

V is TRBV4-3 and J is TRBJ2-1, with a weak D call TRBD2 (7 bases). Trimming pared 0 bases from V and 8 bases from J, leaving 23 bases between. The CDR3 spans 18 residues. CDR1 and CDR2 from the germline V gene are LGHNA and YSLEER. The CDR3 protein is CASSQDRPLGGGADEQFF. The CDR3 DNA sequence: TGCGCCAGCAGCCAAGATCGGCCCCTAGGAGGGGGGGCTGATGAGCAGTTCTTC.

This clonotype was observed a few times. The chain recombines TRBV7-2 with TRBJ1-2, with TRBD1 matching 9 bases. There are 13 residues in the CDR3. CDR1 and CDR2 (germline): SGHTA, FQGNSA. V dropped 2 bases and J dropped 8; count of bases not matched to a gene: 3. DNA of the CDR3: TGTGCCAGCAGCTTATGGGACAGGGAGGGCTACACCTTC. This codes for CASSLWDREGYTF.

The genes are TRBV11-2 and TRBJ2-1; 9 nucleotides align to TRBD1. Per the germline V gene, CDR1 is SGHAT and CDR2 is FQNNGV. The CDR3 length is 14 residues. V was pared by 5 bases and J by 9 bases, with 8 bases of the junction left unmatched. CDR3 DNA sequence: TGTGCCAGCAGCACCGGGACAGGGCGGGTTGAGCAGTTCTTC. It encodes CASSTGTGRVEQFF. The entire variable domain, with the rest obtained from reference TRBV11-2 and TRBJ2-1, is as follows: EAGVAQSPRYKIIEKRQSVAFWCNPISGHATLYWYQQILGQGPKLLIQFQNNGVVDDSQLPKDRFSAERLKGVDSTLKIQPAKLEDSAVYLCASSTGTGRVEQFFGPGTRLTVL.

The V call is TRBV5-1, the J call TRBJ2-3; 8 nucleotides match TRBD1. Germline trimming cut 1 base from V and 2 bases from J; bases unmatched to any gene: 3. Germline CDR1 SGHRS, CDR2 YFSETQ. The CDR3 is made up of 15 amino acids. The CDR3 DNA follows: TGCGCCAGCAGCTTGCCAGGGGGCATCACAGATACGCAGTATTTT. The encoded protein is CASSLPGGITDTQYF.

This clonotype occurred a few times. The rearrangement links TRBV5-6 to TRBJ2-7; D call uncertain. Trimming took off 1 base at V and 2 bases at J, with 13 bases between the two ends. This CDR3 spans 15 amino acids. In germline, CDR1 is SGHDT, CDR2 YYEEEE. DNA of the CDR3: TGTGCCAGCAGCTTGCTTCCGAGAACAACCTACGAGCAGTACTTC. Translating it yields CASSLLPRTTYEQYF.

The DNA of the CDR3 is TGCAGTGCGCCTTTAGAGTCTACGCAGTATTTT. It encodes CSAPLESTQYF. V is TRBV20-1 and J is TRBJ2-3; D not resolved. This CDR3 has 11 amino acids. From germline, CDR1 is DFQATT and CDR2 SNEGSKA (reference sequence). Trimming removed 6 bases at V and 8 bases at J, with 12 bases between.

This clonotype was seen a few times. The gene calls are TRBV10-1 and TRBJ2-7; D is ambiguous. Trimming left V 7 bases short and J 0 bases short, with 7 bases between. This CDR3 comprises 12 residues. Germline V gene data show CDR1 as WNHNN and CDR2 as SYGVQD (reference sequence). The CDR3 DNA reads as TGCGCCAGCATCCTATACTCCTACGAGCAGTACTTC. Translation gives CASILYSYEQYF.

The chain employs TRBV6-6 and TRBJ2-5; the D gene is possibly TRBD1 (6 bases). The DNA end lines up better with TRBJ2-7; the J call may be wrong. The CDR3 totals 16 residues. Germline V gene data show CDR1 as MNHNY and CDR2 as SVGAGI (reference sequence). The CDR3 coding sequence is TGTGCCAGCAGCAGGGGAAGAAACCCGAATGTAGACGAGCAGTACTTC. The encoded protein is CASSRGRNPNVDEQYF.

The V gene is TRBV12-3 or TRBV12-4, the J gene TRBJ2-5; either TRBD1 or TRBD2 may fit D (5 bases each). The DNA end is a closer match to TRBJ2-1, so the J assignment may be wrong. The CDR3 runs to 14 residues. The CDR3, as DNA: TGTGCCAGCAGCTCGGGACGCCGCCAAGAGACCCAGTTCTTC. This gives the protein CASSSGRRQETQFF.

This clonotype showed up just a few times. The gene calls are TRBV6-5 and TRBJ2-1; 7 bases are shared with TRBD1. Trimming cost V 4 bases and J 3 bases; bases outside gene matches: 6. This CDR3 has 15 residues. Germline values: CDR1 MNHEY, CDR2 SVGAGI. The CDR3, as DNA: TGTGCCAGCAGTTTCGACAGGGTAGGCTACAATGAGCAGTTCTTC. Translation: CASSFDRVGYNEQFF.

This clonotype showed up just a few times. The V and J genes are TRBV13 and TRBJ2-5; 10 bases agree with TRBD2. Trimming took 5 bases from V and 2 from J; bases not matched to a gene: 11. The CDR3 runs to 17 residues. CDR1 and CDR2 (germline): PRHDT, FYEKMQ (reference sequence). CDR3: CASSETIAGGLQETQYF. The CDR3 DNA follows: TGTGCCAGCAGCGAAACGATAGCGGGGGGCCTTCAAGAGACCCAGTACTTC.

The chain recombines TRBV25-1 with TRBJ2-1; TRBD2 aligns across 11 bases. The CDR3 extends over 16 amino acids. V shed 2 bases and J 1 base; nucleotides not matched to a gene: 1. Per germline, CDR1 MGHDK and CDR2 SYGVNS. Written as DNA, the CDR3 is TGTGCCAGCAGTGAACTAGCGGGGGGTTCCTACAATGAGCAGTTCTTC. This translates into CASSELAGGSYNEQFF.

The rearrangement joins TRBV7-2 to TRBJ2-5, with 12 nucleotides matching TRBD2. CDR3 length equals 17 residues. Germline trimming cut 4 bases from V and 1 base from J; bases unmatched to any gene: 7. CDR1 is SGHTA, CDR2 FQGNSA, per germline. CDR3 in amino acids: CASSSIPGLAGQETQYF. In DNA, the CDR3 is TGTGCCAGCAGCTCTATTCCGGGACTAGCGGGCCAAGAGACCCAGTACTTC.